This T cell receptor beta chain was captured by sequencing in a study of OX40 agonist ivuxolimab in advanced cancers. Study conclusions and caveats: There was clonal expansion of CD4+ and CD8+ blood T cells by week 6 at 0.1 to 3.0 mg/kg.

Repertoires were generated with immunoSEQ multiplex PCR, while TCRdb's copy carries only in-frame clones and drops some. The repertoire holds around 74,000 clones, roughly 85% seen once, with around 0.6% in the top ten. The CDR3 loop spans 15 amino acids. Trimming at V came to 3 bases and at J to 0 bases, leaving 2 bases not matched to a gene. Germline CDR1 and CDR2: SEHNR and FQNEAQ (reference sequence). Regarding this clone: Its antigen remains unknown.

This specimen was CD4+ or CD8+ T cells sorted from blood, taken in a trial of the OX40 agonist ivuxolimab. The receptor's source is an adult with an advanced solid tumor such as melanoma, head and neck, liver or kidney cancer. The chain couples TRBV7-9 to TRBJ2-5, with 9 nucleotides matching TRBD1. CDR3: CASSLGQGNQETQYF. DNA for the CDR3: TGTGCCAGCAGCTTGGGACAGGGTAACCAAGAGACCCAGTACTTC.